Below are 13 T cell receptor beta chains sequenced from a single sample in a study of T-cell memory formation after mild COVID-19. One entry per CDR3 protein, called by TCRdb with MiXCR from the 5' RACE reads. The sample yields about 470,000 distinct CDR3 sequences, about 23% seen once. The sequenced sample was PBMCs or a T cell subset sorted from them (not recorded which). These receptors came from an adult woman who had mild COVID-19 (a few samples of this study predate the infection). Cell type and time point are not known.

This clonotype was recorded a few times. V and J are TRBV20-1 and TRBJ1-2; D unclear. The CDR3 covers 12 residues. Germline assignment: CDR1 DFQATT and CDR2 SNEGSKA (reference sequence). Trimming removed 0 bases at V and 8 bases at J, with 10 bases between. This CDR3 is CSARDERLGYTF. The CDR3 DNA follows: TGCAGTGCTAGAGACGAAAGGTTAGGCTACACCTTC.

The V call is TRBV7-2, the J call TRBJ1-2, with D maybe TRBD1 (5 bases). Germline CDR1 SGHTA, CDR2 FQGNSA. V shed 8 bases and J shed 3 bases, with 16 bases lying between them. The length of the CDR3 is 14 residues. The CDR3 spells CASSGRGGDYGYTF. For the CDR3, the DNA is TGTGCCAGCTCGGGGAGGGGTGGGGACTATGGCTACACCTTC.

The chain links TRBV6-2 or TRBV6-3 to TRBJ2-1; TRBD2 aligns across 10 bases. The CDR3 consists of 14 residues. Germline assignment: CDR1 MNHEY and CDR2 SVGEGT. V lost 6 bases and J lost 7; bases outside the gene matches: 6. CDR3 nucleotide sequence: TGTGCCAGCAGGCGAGCGGGAGGGCCGAATGAGCAGTTCTTC. It encodes CASRRAGGPNEQFF.

The chain joins TRBV4-3 to TRBJ2-6; D is possibly TRBD1 (5 bases). The CDR3 is 19 amino acids. The germline gives CDR1 LGHNA, CDR2 YSLEER. Trimming pared 5 bases from V and 0 bases from J, leaving 20 bases between. CDR3 sequence: CASSKGPAAGNSGANVLTF. CDR3 DNA: TGCGCCAGCAGCAAAGGCCCAGCCGCAGGGAACTCTGGGGCCAACGTCCTGACTTTC.

The chain couples TRBV10-3 to TRBJ1-4; D not certain. Germline V gene sequence: CDR1 ENHRY, CDR2 SYGVKD. Trimming cost V 0 bases and J 8 bases, with 7 bases left between them. CDR3 size: 13 residues. DNA for the CDR3: TGTGCCATCAGTGAGTCGACATACGAAAAACTGTTTTTT. Translating it yields CAISESTYEKLFF.

The rearrangement links TRBV9 to TRBJ2-2; 12 bases are shared with TRBD2. J lost 6 bases, V lost 0 bases, and 6 bases had no gene match. The length of the CDR3 is 17 residues. CDR1 is SGDLS, CDR2 YYNGEE, per germline. The CDR3 DNA follows: TGTGCCAGCAGCGTAGCGACTAGCGGGAGATGGTCCGGGGAGCTGTTTTTT. It yields the protein CASSVATSGRWSGELFF.

The gene calls are TRBV21-1 and TRBJ2-7; the table calls TRBD2, which could not be checked here. TRBV21-1 is a known pseudogene. CDR3 length: 15 residues. The CDR3 region is CASSERLAGDYEQYF. The CDR3, as DNA: TGTGCCAGCAGCGAGCGACTAGCGGGAGACTACGAGCAGTACTTC.

The chain links TRBV10-3 to TRBJ1-1; TRBD1 agrees at 8 bases. Germline V gene sequence: CDR1 ENHRY, CDR2 SYGVKD. Trimming cost V 6 bases and J 4 bases; bases outside gene matches: 10. The CDR3 loop spans 15 amino acids. CDR3 loop: CAIREFGQGPTEAFF. The DNA of the CDR3 is TGTGCCATCAGGGAATTTGGACAGGGCCCCACTGAAGCTTTCTTT.

The chain couples TRBV7-9 to TRBJ2-3; possible D gene TRBD2, 6 bases. The CDR3 runs 16 residues. Germline V gene sequence: CDR1 SEHNR, CDR2 FQNEAQ (reference sequence). V gave up 3 bases and J gave up 2 bases, with 15 bases separating them. Here the CDR3 reads CASSFPWGVHTDTQYF. The CDR3 DNA reads TGTGCCAGCAGCTTCCCGTGGGGGGTGCACACAGATACGCAGTATTTT.

This clonotype was seen a few times. In DNA, the CDR3 is TGTGCCAGCAGCGTAGGTAACGTCGACGAGCAGTACTTC. This codes for CASSVGNVDEQYF. The J gene is TRBJ2-7, the V gene TRBV9; D not resolved. The CDR3 extends over 13 amino acids. Germline CDR1 and CDR2: SGDLS and YYNGEE. The V end lost 0 bases, the J end lost 5 bases, and 9 bases lay between the germline ends. Looking up the rest from reference TRBV9 and TRBJ2-7 gives the full variable domain: DSGVTQTPKHLITATGQRVTLRCSPRSGDLSVYWYQQSLDQGLQFLIQYYNGEERAKGNILERFSAQQFPDLHSELNLSSLELGDSALYFCASSVGNVDEQYFGPGTRLTVT.

This clonotype was observed at least ten times. The chain recombines TRBV7-9 with TRBJ1-1; weak D call: TRBD1 (6 bases). CDR1 and CDR2 (germline): SEHNR, FQNEAQ (reference sequence). V lost 5 bases, J lost 5 bases, and 18 bases lay in between. CDR3 length: 15 amino acids. CDR3 coding DNA: TGTGCCAGCAGCACCGGGACACATATAGGGACTGAAGCTTTCTTT. Translating gives CASSTGTHIGTEAFF.

This clonotype was counted a few times. The chain employs TRBV28 and TRBJ2-3, with TRBD2 as a possible D gene (5 bases). V lost 4 bases to trimming and J lost 2 bases, with 10 bases between them. The CDR3 consists of 14 residues. CDR1 is MDHEN, CDR2 SYDVKM, per germline. The CDR3 here is CASSWQRFTDTQYF. The CDR3 bases are TGTGCCAGCAGTTGGCAGCGGTTCACAGATACGCAGTATTTT.

This clonotype has more than one count but fewer than ten. The chain uses TRBV20-1 and TRBJ1-2; possibly TRBD1 for D (6 bases). The ends were cut back, 5 bases at V and 6 bases at J, with 10 bases in the middle. The length of the CDR3 is 11 residues. CDR1 and CDR2 from the germline V gene are DFQATT and SNEGSKA (reference sequence). The CDR3 DNA sequence: TGCAGTGCTTGGAACAGGGATGGCTACACCTTC. Translating it yields CSAWNRDGYTF.